The following is a T cell receptor (beta chain) sequence with its context. What this receptor recognizes is not known. Base qualities are missing; no much larger clone stands one base away. In the germline V gene (reference sequence), CDR1 corresponds to LNHDA and CDR2 to SQIVND. Relative to germline, V is 8 bases shorter and J is 5 bases shorter, with 6 bases between their ends. The cysteine opens and the phenylalanine closes a CDR3 of 10 amino acids. Only the CDR3 DNA is retained, 30 bases long and in frame from the first base. The source of the sample is a study of blood T cell repertoires in COVID-19 (TCRdb year 2020). With regard to the full study: The collaborator samples originated in the United States, Italy and Spain and spanned the acute and convalescent phases of COVID-19. The samples were drawn from the first 160 participants of the ongoing ImmuneRACE study and from 1,254 subjects provided by 6 global collaborators. The repertoires were released in a freely available public database meant as a resource for research on the immune response to SARS-CoV-2. The sample metadata nearly always contained a de-identified subject ID, COVID-19 status, age in years and sex. The material from the prospective study consisted of cDNA or gDNA derived from T cells, B-cell-depleted T cells, or PBMCs. Where available, HLA class I and class II types were taken from metadata supplied by the sample provider and were not determined by assay-based typing. Subjects who had been exposed to COVID-19, were actively infected with it, or had recovered from it provided the deeply sampled blood TCRbeta repertoires that made up the dataset. The paper as a whole reports these results and caveats: The amount of clinical and demographic metadata varied by source and participant and was provided uncurated.

TCRbeta CDR3 regions were amplified from genomic DNA by means of the immunoSEQ Assay, a bias-controlled multiplex PCR. Turning to the authors' computational methods: The number of nucleated cells in each sample was estimated from the amplification of reference gene primers within the assay. To quantify the absolute abundance of each unique TCRbeta CDR3 rearrangement, sequence reads were collapsed and filtered. For each sample, productive Simpson clonality was calculated as the square root of Simpson's diversity index over productive rearrangements. TCRdb carries this immuneACCESS record with in-frame sequences only. Its versions omit some clonotypes, under half of them owing to an unresolved V gene in the studies checked, with the rest unexplained. The DNA was the basis for D and trimming; V, J and clone size are from that table. Across this sample there are roughly 310,000 clones, with about nine tenths seen only once. The ten largest make up over 9% of the sample.

Participants in the prospective study were aged about 18 to 100 years, lived in some 24 United States geographic areas, and enrolled through a virtual design. In the prospective study, cohorts were assigned on the basis of participant-reported clinical history obtained from a screening survey and a study questionnaire. Recovered participants in ImmuneRACE Cohort 3 were defined by two consecutive negative NP/OP PCR tests, clearance by a healthcare professional, or resolution of symptoms. In the prospective study, whole blood, serum and a nasopharyngeal or oropharyngeal swab were collected from each participant by mobile phlebotomists. Prospective study participants could optionally give additional blood draws and questionnaires over a roughly two-month period. Before DNA extraction, blood samples from the prospective study were shipped at room temperature or frozen.

The rearranged segments are TRBV19 and TRBJ1-2; the D gene assignment is ambiguous. The sequenced material came from PBMCs or T cells enriched from blood (not recorded which). This TCR came from a woman between 40 and 50 years old who had recovered from COVID-19. The CDR3 region has the sequence CASGDYGYTF. In nucleotide form, the sequence is TGTGCCAGTGGAGATTATGGCTACACCTTC.